These T cell receptor beta chains were read from a single sample in a study of blood T cell repertoires in COVID-19. The method was immunoSEQ multiplex PCR; TCRdb's version includes in-frame clones alone and lacks a portion of them. The sample yields over 250,000 clones, 70% to 90% seen once. Sequenced: PBMCs or T cells enriched from blood (not recorded which). The receptor source for this set is a woman aged 30 to 39 who had recovered from COVID-19. CDR3s include the opening cysteine and the closing phenylalanine or tryptophan. A D gene is named only where the DNA matches it firmly. The size entry is marked missing in some rows and otherwise reads once, few, many or a size class.

j_call | clone_size | d_call | v_call | cdr3_aa | cdr3_nt
TRBJ1-5 | many | . | TRBV2 | CASSEHSWYSNQPQHF | TGTGCCAGCAGTGAACACAGCTGGTATAGCAATCAGCCCCAGCATTTT
TRBJ2-3 | . | . | TRBV9 | CASSAGQGSDTQYF | TGTGCCAGCAGTGCAGGGCAGGGATCAGATACGCAGTATTTT
TRBJ1-2 | . | TRBD1 | TRBV11-1 | CASSLTGFYGYTF | TGTGCCAGCAGCTTGACAGGGTTTTATGGCTACACCTTC
TRBJ1-1 | . | . | TRBV6-6 | CASSYPTGWQFKEAFF | TGTGCCAGCAGTTACCCGACAGGTTGGCAGTTCAAGGAAGCTTTCTTT
TRBJ2-3 | . | TRBD1 | TRBV5-8 | CASSPRTGRRTDTQYF | TGTGCCAGCAGCCCAAGGACAGGGCGACGCACAGATACGCAGTATTTT
TRBJ1-5 | . | TRBD1 | TRBV6-2/TRBV6-3 | CASSRTGGPQHF | TGTGCCAGCAGCCGAACAGGGGGGCCCCAGCATTTT
TRBJ1-6 | . | . | TRBV21-1 | CASSPRAGRSDSPLHF | TGTGCCAGCAGCCCCCGGGCAGGGCGATCGGATTCACCCCTCCACTTT
TRBJ2-1 | once | . | TRBV30 | CAWSVRGSEQFF | TGTGCCTGGAGTGTACGGGGGTCTGAGCAGTTCTTC
TRBJ2-5 | . | . | TRBV19 | CASSIGGPETQYF | TGTGCCAGTAGTATCGGGGGGCCGGAGACCCAGTACTTC
TRBJ1-1 | . | . | TRBV12-5 | CASGSSRDTEAFF | TGTGCTAGTGGTTCTTCCCGGGATACTGAAGCTTTCTTT
TRBJ2-3 | once | TRBD2 | TRBV28 | CASSISGGAADTQYF | TGTGCCAGCAGTATTAGCGGGGGGGCCGCAGATACGCAGTATTTT
TRBJ1-4 | . | . | TRBV5-1 | CASSLGGGDEKLFF | TGCGCCAGCAGCTTGGGAGGGGGTGATGAAAAACTGTTTTTT
TRBJ1-2 | . | . | TRBV2 | CASRLGDVGGYTF | TGTGCCAGCAGACTCGGAGACGTCGGTGGCTACACCTTC
TRBJ2-2 | . | . | TRBV27 | CASSFRGSGELFF | TGTGCCAGCAGCTTCAGGGGTTCAGGGGAGCTGTTTTTT
TRBJ1-1 | . | . | TRBV5-4 | CASSSTGLGEAFF | TGTGCCAGCAGCTCGACAGGACTCGGGGAAGCTTTCTTT
TRBJ2-3 | . | . | TRBV5-4 | CASSLGGPSTDTQYF | TGTGCCAGCAGCTTGGGGGGCCCTAGCACAGATACGCAGTATTTT
TRBJ2-5 | . | TRBD2 | TRBV11-3 | CASSLVGGTGGQETQYF | TGTGCCAGCAGCTTAGTTGGGGGGACGGGGGGCCAAGAGACCCAGTACTTC
TRBJ1-1 | . | . | TRBV6-5 | CASSDRMGQAFF | TGTGCCAGCAGCGACCGTATGGGGCAAGCTTTCTTT
TRBJ1-2 | . | . | TRBV7-6 | CASSSGGGYTF | TGTGCCAGCAGCAGCGGAGGCGGCTACACCTTC
TRBJ1-1 | . | TRBD1 | TRBV6-1 | CASSEDRGLVGTEAFF | TGTGCCAGCAGTGAGGACAGGGGGCTTGTAGGCACTGAAGCTTTCTTT
TRBJ1-1 | once | TRBD1 | TRBV4-1 | CASSVGSQGAWTEAFF | TGCGCCAGCAGCGTAGGATCGCAGGGGGCCTGGACTGAAGCTTTCTTT
TRBJ2-3 | . | . | TRBV5-4 | CASSPGRGTDTQYF | TGTGCCAGCAGCCCGGGCAGGGGCACAGATACGCAGTATTTT
TRBJ1-3 | . | . | TRBV7-4 | CASTPSPGSGNTIYF | TGTGCCAGCACCCCATCCCCGGGCTCTGGAAACACCATATATTTT
TRBJ1-6 | . | . | TRBV7-9 | CASSQGAGANNSPLHF | TGTGCCAGCAGCCAAGGGGCGGGGGCTAATAATTCACCCCTCCACTTT
TRBJ1-3 | . | . | TRBV27 | CASSSSGGSSGNTIYF | TGTGCCAGCAGTTCCTCCGGAGGTAGCTCTGGAAACACCATATATTTT
TRBJ2-3 | . | . | TRBV7-2 | CASSQRPSPQYF | TGTGCCAGCAGCCAACGTCCGAGTCCGCAGTATTTT
TRBJ1-1 | . | TRBD1 | TRBV28 | CASSLIRDREAFF | TGTGCCAGCAGCTTAATCCGGGACAGAGAAGCTTTCTTT
TRBJ2-6 | . | . | TRBV5-1 | CASSFQGSGANVLTF | TGCGCCAGCAGCTTCCAGGGCTCTGGGGCCAACGTCCTGACTTTC
TRBJ1-2 | . | TRBD1 | TRBV30 | CAWITGGYGYTF | TGTGCCTGGATAACAGGGGGCTATGGCTACACCTTC
TRBJ1-2 | . | . | TRBV7-9 | CASSPRSNYGYTF | TGTGCCAGCAGCCCACGGTCTAACTATGGCTACACCTTC
TRBJ1-2 | once | TRBD1 | TRBV5-5 | CASSLVTGGGYGYTF | TGTGCCAGCAGCTTGGTAACAGGGGGTGGCTATGGCTACACCTTC
TRBJ2-2 | . | TRBD1 | TRBV6-5 | CASSRTGSTGELFF | TGTGCCAGCAGCAGGACAGGGTCGACCGGGGAGCTGTTTTTT
TRBJ2-2 | . | . | TRBV7-2 | CASSLAPDGVNTGELFF | TGTGCCAGCAGCTTAGCTCCAGACGGAGTTAACACCGGGGAGCTGTTTTTT
TRBJ1-1 | . | TRBD1 | TRBV11-3 | CASSLQDRGTLNTEAFF | TGTGCCAGCAGCTTACAGGACAGGGGAACCCTGAACACTGAAGCTTTCTTT
TRBJ1-6 | . | TRBD1 | TRBV5-1 | CASSRGQGNNSPLHF | TGCGCCAGCAGCAGAGGACAGGGGAATAATTCACCCCTCCACTTT
TRBJ2-7 | . | TRBD1 | TRBV14 | CASSLTGTGVVYEQYF | TGTGCCAGCAGCCTTACCGGGACAGGGGTCGTCTACGAGCAGTACTTC
TRBJ2-5 | . | . | TRBV27 | CASKTDGEETQYF | TGTGCCAGCAAAACTGACGGAGAAGAGACCCAGTACTTC
TRBJ1-1 | . | . | TRBV28 | CASSLLSGSGNTEAFF | TGTGCCAGCAGTTTATTGAGCGGATCGGGGAACACTGAAGCTTTCTTT
TRBJ2-1 | . | TRBD2 | TRBV5-1 | CASSRLAGGGNEQFF | TGCGCCAGCAGCCGACTAGCGGGGGGAGGGAATGAGCAGTTCTTC
TRBJ2-5 | . | . | TRBV3-1/TRBV3-2 | CASSQDFDQETQYF | TGTGCCAGCAGCCAAGATTTCGACCAAGAGACCCAGTACTTC
TRBJ2-5 | . | . | TRBV6-5 | CASSYSRLGSGTQYF | TGTGCCAGCAGTTACTCCCGGTTGGGGAGTGGGACCCAGTACTTC
TRBJ1-5 | . | TRBD1 | TRBV4-2 | CASSPIGTGAANQPQHF | TGTGCCAGCAGCCCAATCGGGACAGGGGCAGCGAATCAGCCCCAGCATTTT
TRBJ1-3 | few | . | TRBV28 | CASSPQFSGNTIYF | TGTGCCAGCAGTCCACAGTTCTCTGGAAACACCATATATTTT
TRBJ1-6 | . | TRBD1 | TRBV6-5 | CASSPDRGYDSPLHF | TGTGCCAGCAGCCCCGACAGGGGATACGATTCACCCCTCCACTTT
TRBJ2-5 | few | TRBD2 | TRBV5-1 | CASSSVASGGAGTQYF | TGCGCCAGCAGCTCAGTCGCTAGCGGGGGGGCGGGGACCCAGTACTTC
TRBJ1-1 | . | . | TRBV5-1 | CASSLEGGANTEAFF | TGCGCCAGCAGCCTAGAGGGCGGGGCGAACACTGAAGCTTTCTTT
TRBJ1-6 | . | TRBD1 | TRBV2 | CASSGDRGDSNSPLHF | TGTGCCAGCAGTGGGGACAGGGGGGATTCTAATTCACCCCTCCACTTT
TRBJ1-2 | . | TRBD1 | TRBV5-1 | CASSLGGQGGYGYTF | TGCGCCAGCAGCTTGGGGGGACAGGGCGGCTATGGCTACACCTTC
TRBJ2-2 | . | TRBD1 | TRBV4-1 | CASSLDGTGNTGELFF | TGCGCCAGCAGCCTCGACGGGACAGGGAACACCGGGGAGCTGTTTTTT
TRBJ1-5 | . | TRBD1 | TRBV28 | CASSQGQGVRQPQHF | TGTGCCAGCAGCCAAGGACAGGGCGTACGTCAGCCCCAGCATTTT
TRBJ1-6 | few | . | TRBV9 | CASSVGTSRSPLHF | TGTGCCAGCAGCGTAGGTACTTCGCGTTCACCCCTCCACTTT
TRBJ2-5 | once | TRBD2 | TRBV5-4 | CASSKGLAAQETQYF | TGTGCCAGCAGCAAGGGACTAGCGGCGCAAGAGACCCAGTACTTC
TRBJ1-3 | . | . | TRBV9 | CASSPRGTSGNTIYF | TGTGCCAGCAGCCCCCGAGGAACCTCTGGAAACACCATATATTTT
TRBJ2-3 | . | . | TRBV19 | CASSIQASGDTQYF | TGTGCCAGTAGTATTCAGGCCAGCGGGGATACGCAGTATTTT
TRBJ1-1 | . | TRBD1 | TRBV28 | CASSSEQGAGTEAFF | TGTGCCAGCAGTTCGGAACAGGGGGCGGGCACTGAAGCTTTCTTT
TRBJ2-2 | . | . | TRBV6-5 | CASSYLGRNTGELFF | TGTGCCAGCAGTTACCTGGGGAGGAACACCGGGGAGCTGTTTTTT
TRBJ2-1 | . | TRBD2 | TRBV6-5 | CASSYGLAGGRDEQFF | TGTGCCAGCAGTTACGGACTAGCGGGGGGACGGGATGAGCAGTTCTTC
TRBJ1-3 | once | . | TRBV5-4 | CASSLEGEWGNTIYF | TGTGCCAGCAGCTTGGAGGGGGAATGGGGAAACACCATATATTTT
TRBJ2-7 | . | . | TRBV29-1 | CSVEESRRGMYEQYF | TGCAGCGTTGAAGAATCCAGGAGGGGTATGTACGAGCAGTACTTC